The rows below give T cell receptor beta chains drawn from one sample of a study of OX40 agonist ivuxolimab in advanced cancers. Some clones are missing from TCRdb's copy, which holds only in-frame ones; the method was immunoSEQ multiplex PCR. This table holds tens of thousands of clones, about four fifths found once. This specimen was CD4+ or CD8+ T cells sorted from blood, taken in a trial of the OX40 agonist ivuxolimab. The source is an adult with an advanced solid tumor such as melanoma, head and neck, liver or kidney cancer. CDR3s leave out the opening cysteine and the closing phenylalanine or tryptophan.

v_gene: TRBV6-1
CDR3aa: ASTERRAETQY

v_gene: TRBV6-1
CDR3aa: ASSELGLKEKETQY

v_gene: TRBV5-6
CDR3aa: ASISLKGFPYGYT

v_gene: TRBV18
CDR3aa: ASSPPNVAGVKETQY

v_gene: TRBV6-1
CDR3aa: ASSVNSRALSDTQY

v_gene: TRBV2
CDR3aa: ASSTTTGREQY

v_gene: TRBV11-2
CDR3aa: ASSLESPGYEQY

v_gene: TRBV29-1
CDR3aa: SAPGGGETQY

v_gene: TRBV11-1
CDR3aa: ASSLSHSSYEQY

v_gene: TRBV6-6
CDR3aa: ASNRGFNGELF

v_gene: TRBV9
CDR3aa: ASSVGERGGRSEQF

v_gene: TRBV7-6
CDR3aa: ASSPRVAGGIYEQF

v_gene: TRBV6-4
CDR3aa: ASSVDSGANVLT

v_gene: TRBV9
CDR3aa: ASSEGTGVAEAF

v_gene: TRBV1
CDR3aa: TSSQEKGYEQY

v_gene: TRBV11-2
CDR3aa: ASSSLQEWTDGYT